Listed below are T cell receptor beta chains from one sample, sequenced in a study of blood T cells in healthy people across ages. TCRdb re-called the 5' RACE reads through MiXCR, storing one row per CDR3 protein. The table shows roughly 900,000 distinct CDR3 sequences, with less than 35% occurring only once. Sequenced: blood. These receptors all come from a woman of 80 years or more in good health. Each CDR3 is given without its conserved first and last residue. D genes are given only for firm matches.

J	V	D	CDR3
TRBJ2-1	TRBV7-9	TRBD1	ASSPPGTVYNEQF
TRBJ2-2	TRBV20-1	-	SARDFRAGELF
TRBJ2-3	TRBV10-3	-	AISLDPTDTQY
TRBJ2-3	TRBV10-3	TRBD1	AIRGTGDTDTQY
-	TRBV6-5	-	ASRRLGGGQGTQY
TRBJ2-5	TRBV18	TRBD1	AGSPGQGGETQY
TRBJ1-5	TRBV28	-	ASSPRRWNQPQH
TRBJ2-4	TRBV4-3	-	ASSQEASGRAKNIQY
TRBJ1-2	TRBV6-6	TRBD1	ASTSGTGGLYT
TRBJ1-2	TRBV5-5	-	ASSQVSQARSEGYT
TRBJ2-5	TRBV7-2	-	ASRDVGETQY
TRBJ2-2	TRBV12-3/TRBV12-4	-	ASSPSVANTGELF
TRBJ1-2	TRBV20-1	-	SARHEPEIARGANYGYT
TRBJ2-1	TRBV18	TRBD1	ASSPPTGSHEQF
TRBJ1-2	TRBV12-3/TRBV12-4	TRBD1	ASSQTGTVIYGYT
TRBJ1-2	TRBV5-1	TRBD1	ASSLADRAGGCT
TRBJ2-7	TRBV20-1	-	SAYTYEQY
TRBJ1-2	TRBV20-1	-	SATRSAHSNYGYT
TRBJ2-5	TRBV29-1	TRBD2	SNLGREETQY
TRBJ2-5	TRBV20-1	-	SARGEGGQKQETQY
TRBJ1-2	TRBV7-2	-	ASRLVGQLPNYGYT
TRBJ2-3	TRBV6-5	-	ASSRYKRTTDTQY
TRBJ2-1	TRBV4-1	TRBD2	ASSQGSGGPIYNEQF
TRBJ1-3	TRBV7-2	-	ASSTPYRNSGNTIY
TRBJ2-1	TRBV24-1	TRBD2	AASVGGGGSSYNEQF
TRBJ1-1	TRBV29-1	-	SVEKERSGPRTAF
TRBJ1-4	TRBV20-1	TRBD1	SARDPGGPNEKLF
TRBJ2-1	TRBV7-2	-	ASSLVYVNEQF
TRBJ1-1	TRBV7-2	-	ASSLYGHMNTEAF
TRBJ1-1	TRBV5-1	TRBD1	ASSPGQGAPTEAF
TRBJ2-5	TRBV5-1	-	ASSLVGKETQY
TRBJ1-1	TRBV28	-	ATFLNEAF